The following is a T cell receptor beta chain sequence with its context. The antigen is undetermined. One entry per CDR3 protein results from TCRdb running MiXCR on the RT-PCR reads. The sample includes about 540,000 distinct CDR3 sequences, 14% of them seen just once. The sample originates from a study of response to subunit inactivated influenza vaccine. Findings and caveats of the study: The study's authors posited that every seasonal influenza vaccination enlists few new T cells.

In germline, CDR1 is LNHNV, CDR2 YYDKDF (reference sequence). The V and J ends lost 6 bases and 5 bases, in that order; junction bases with no gene match: 3. This CDR3 contains 14 residues. This sequence joins TRBV15 and TRBJ2-1; 11 bases map to TRBD1. The clonotype comes from a man between 45 and 60 years old who received an inactivated influenza vaccine. The sequences come from PBMCs from blood, collected less than 13 days after vaccination. CDR3 bases: TGTGCCACCAGTCGGGACAGGGGGAACAATGAGCAGTTCTTC. This gives the protein CATSRDRGNNEQFF.